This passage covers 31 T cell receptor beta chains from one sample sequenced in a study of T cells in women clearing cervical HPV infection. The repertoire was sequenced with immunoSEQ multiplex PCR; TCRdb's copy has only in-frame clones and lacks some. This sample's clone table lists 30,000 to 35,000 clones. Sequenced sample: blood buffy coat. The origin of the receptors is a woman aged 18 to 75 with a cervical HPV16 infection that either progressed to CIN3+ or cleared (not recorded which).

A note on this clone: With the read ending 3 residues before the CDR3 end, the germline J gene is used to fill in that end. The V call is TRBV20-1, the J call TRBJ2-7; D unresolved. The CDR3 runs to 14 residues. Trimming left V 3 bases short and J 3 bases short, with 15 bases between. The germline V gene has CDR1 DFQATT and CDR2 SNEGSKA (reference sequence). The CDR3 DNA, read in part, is TGCAGTGCTAGTACCTTTGGTCGCGGCTACGAG. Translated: CSASTFGRGYE. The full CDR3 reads CSASTFGRGYEQYF.

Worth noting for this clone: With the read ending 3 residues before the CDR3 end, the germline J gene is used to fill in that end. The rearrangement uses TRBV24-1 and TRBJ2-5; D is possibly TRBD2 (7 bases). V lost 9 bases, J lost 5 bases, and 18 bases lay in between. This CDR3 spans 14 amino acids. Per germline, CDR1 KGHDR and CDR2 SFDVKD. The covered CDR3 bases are TGTGCCACCCACGGGGGGCAGCCCGGGGAGACC. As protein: CATHGGQPGET. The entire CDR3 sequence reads CATHGGQPGETQYF.

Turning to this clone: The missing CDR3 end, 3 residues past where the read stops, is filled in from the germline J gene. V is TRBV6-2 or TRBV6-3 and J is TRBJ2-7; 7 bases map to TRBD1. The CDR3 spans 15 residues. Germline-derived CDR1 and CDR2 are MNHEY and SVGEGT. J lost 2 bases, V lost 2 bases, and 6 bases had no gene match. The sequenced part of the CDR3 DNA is TGTGCCAGCAGTTACATCGGGCAGGGGGCCTACGAG. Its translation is CASSYIGQGAYE. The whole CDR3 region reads CASSYIGQGAYEQYF.

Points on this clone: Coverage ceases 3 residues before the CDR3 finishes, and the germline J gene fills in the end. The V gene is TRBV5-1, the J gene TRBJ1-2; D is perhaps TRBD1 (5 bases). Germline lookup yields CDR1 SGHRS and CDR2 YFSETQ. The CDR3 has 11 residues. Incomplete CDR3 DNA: TGCGCCAGCAGCTTCCAGGGTGAC. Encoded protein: CASSFQGD. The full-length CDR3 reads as CASSFQGDYTF.

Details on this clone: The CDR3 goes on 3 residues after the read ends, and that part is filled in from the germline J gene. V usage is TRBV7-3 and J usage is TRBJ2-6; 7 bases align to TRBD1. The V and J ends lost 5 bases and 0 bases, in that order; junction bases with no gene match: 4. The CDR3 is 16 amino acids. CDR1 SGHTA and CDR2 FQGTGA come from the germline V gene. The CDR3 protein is CASSRDSSSGANVLTF. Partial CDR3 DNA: TGTGCCAGCAGCCGGGACAGCAGCTCTGGGGCCAACGTC.

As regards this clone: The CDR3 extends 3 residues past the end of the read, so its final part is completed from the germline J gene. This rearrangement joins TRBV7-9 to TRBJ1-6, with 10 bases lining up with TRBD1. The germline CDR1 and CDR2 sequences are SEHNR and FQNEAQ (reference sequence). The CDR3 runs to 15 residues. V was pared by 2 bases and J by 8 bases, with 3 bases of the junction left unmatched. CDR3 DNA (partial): TGTGCCAGCAGCTTAACCGGGACAGGGGATTCACCC. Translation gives CASSLTGTGDSP. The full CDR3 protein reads CASSLTGTGDSPLHF.

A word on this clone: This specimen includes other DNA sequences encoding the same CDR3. The CDR3 loop reads CASSIGQGWSPLHF. Incomplete CDR3 DNA: TGTGCCAGTAGTATTGGACAGGGGTGGTCACCC. The V call is TRBV19, the J call TRBJ1-6, with TRBD1 matching over 9 bases. The missing CDR3 end, 3 residues past where the read stops, is filled in from the germline J gene. Germline trimming cut 3 bases from V and 10 bases from J; bases unmatched to any gene: 4. The CDR3 sequence is 14 residues long. Looked up from germline, CDR1 is LNHDA and CDR2 is SQIVND (reference sequence).

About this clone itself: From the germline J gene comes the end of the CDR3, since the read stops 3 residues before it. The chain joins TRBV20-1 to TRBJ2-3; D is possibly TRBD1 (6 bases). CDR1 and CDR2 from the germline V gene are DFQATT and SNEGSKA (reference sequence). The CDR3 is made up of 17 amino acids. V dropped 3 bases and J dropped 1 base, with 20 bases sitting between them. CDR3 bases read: TGCAGTGCTAGCCCCCCCGCGGGCAGGGGAGGCACAGATACG. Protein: CSASPPAGRGGTDT. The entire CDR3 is CSASPPAGRGGTDTQYF.

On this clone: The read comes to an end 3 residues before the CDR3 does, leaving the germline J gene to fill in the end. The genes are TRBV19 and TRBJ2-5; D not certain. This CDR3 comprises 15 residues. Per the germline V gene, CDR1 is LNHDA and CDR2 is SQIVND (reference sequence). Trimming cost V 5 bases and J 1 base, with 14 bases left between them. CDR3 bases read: TGTGCCAGTAGTGTCGGCAGGTCGGCCCAAGAGACC. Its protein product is CASSVGRSAQET. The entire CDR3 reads CASSVGRSAQETQYF. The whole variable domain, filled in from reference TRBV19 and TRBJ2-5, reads DGGITQSPKYLFRKEGQNVTLSCEQNLNHDAMYWYRQDPGQGLRLIYYSQIVNDFQKGDIAEGYSVSREKKESFPLTVTSAQKNPTAFYLCASSVGRSAQETQYFGPGTRLLVL.

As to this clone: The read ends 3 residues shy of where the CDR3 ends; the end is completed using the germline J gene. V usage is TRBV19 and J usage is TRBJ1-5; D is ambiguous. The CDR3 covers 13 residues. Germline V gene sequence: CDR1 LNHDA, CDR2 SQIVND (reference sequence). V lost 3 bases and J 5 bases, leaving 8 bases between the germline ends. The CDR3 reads CASSIKRDQPQHF. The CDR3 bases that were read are TGTGCCAGTAGTATTAAGAGGGATCAGCCC.

The chain's CDR3 is CASSLTGFEQFF. CDR3 DNA (partial): TGTGCCAGCAGCTTAACAGGGTTTGAG. The V and J genes are TRBV7-3 and TRBJ2-1; D unresolved. The read terminates 3 residues ahead of where the CDR3 ends, so the germline J gene completes it. The CDR3 is 12 residues long. V lost 0 bases, J lost 9 bases, and 6 bases lay in between. CDR1 is SGHTA, CDR2 FQGTGA, per germline. Based on the CDR3 plus reference TRBV7-3 and TRBJ2-1, the full variable domain is GAGVSQTPSNKVTEKGKYVELRCDPISGHTALYWYRQSLGQGPEFLIYFQGTGAADDSGLPNDRFFAVRPEGSVSTLKIQRTERGDSAVYLCASSLTGFEQFFGPGTRLTVL.

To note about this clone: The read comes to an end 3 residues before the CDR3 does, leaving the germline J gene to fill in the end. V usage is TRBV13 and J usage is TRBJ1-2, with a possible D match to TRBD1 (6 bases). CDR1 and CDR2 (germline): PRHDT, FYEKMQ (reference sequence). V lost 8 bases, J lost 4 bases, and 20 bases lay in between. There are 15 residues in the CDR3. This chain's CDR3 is CASGNFNRVSYGYTF. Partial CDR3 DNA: TGTGCCAGCGGCAATTTCAACAGGGTTTCCTATGGC.

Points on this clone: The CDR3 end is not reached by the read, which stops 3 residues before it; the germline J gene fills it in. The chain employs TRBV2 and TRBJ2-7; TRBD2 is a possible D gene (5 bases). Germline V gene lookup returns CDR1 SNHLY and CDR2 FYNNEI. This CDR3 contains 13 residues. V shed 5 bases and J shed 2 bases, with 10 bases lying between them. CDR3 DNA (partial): TGTGCCAGCAGTCCGGGGATCCCCTACGAG. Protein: CASSPGIPYE. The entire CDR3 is CASSPGIPYEQYF.

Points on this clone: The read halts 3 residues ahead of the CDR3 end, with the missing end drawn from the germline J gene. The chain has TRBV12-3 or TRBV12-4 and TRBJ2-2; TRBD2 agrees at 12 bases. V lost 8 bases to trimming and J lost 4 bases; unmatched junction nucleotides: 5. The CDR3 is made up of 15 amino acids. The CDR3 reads CASRLAGVSTGELFF. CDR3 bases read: TGTGCCAGCCGACTAGCGGGGGTCTCCACCGGGGAG.

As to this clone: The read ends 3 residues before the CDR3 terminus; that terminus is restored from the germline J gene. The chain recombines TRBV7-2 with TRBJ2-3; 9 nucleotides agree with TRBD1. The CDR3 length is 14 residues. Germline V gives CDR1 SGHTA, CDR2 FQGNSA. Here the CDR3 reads CASSFNRGRETQYF. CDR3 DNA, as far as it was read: TGTGCCAGCAGCTTCAACAGGGGGCGAGAGACG.

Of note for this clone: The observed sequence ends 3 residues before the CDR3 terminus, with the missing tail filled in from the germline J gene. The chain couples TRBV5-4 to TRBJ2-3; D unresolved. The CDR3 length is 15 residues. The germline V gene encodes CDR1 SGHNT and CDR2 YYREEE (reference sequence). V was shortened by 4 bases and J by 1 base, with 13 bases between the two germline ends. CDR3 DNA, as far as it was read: TGTGCCAGCAGCAAAAAATCCACGGGCACAGATACG. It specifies CASSKKSTGTDT. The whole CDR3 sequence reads CASSKKSTGTDTQYF.

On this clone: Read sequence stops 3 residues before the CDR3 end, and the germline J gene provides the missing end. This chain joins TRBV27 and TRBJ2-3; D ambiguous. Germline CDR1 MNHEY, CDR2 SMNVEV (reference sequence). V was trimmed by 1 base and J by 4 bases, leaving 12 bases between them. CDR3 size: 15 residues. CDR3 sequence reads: CASSLWAQAADTQYF. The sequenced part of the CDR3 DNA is TGTGCCAGCAGTTTATGGGCCCAGGCTGCAGATACG.

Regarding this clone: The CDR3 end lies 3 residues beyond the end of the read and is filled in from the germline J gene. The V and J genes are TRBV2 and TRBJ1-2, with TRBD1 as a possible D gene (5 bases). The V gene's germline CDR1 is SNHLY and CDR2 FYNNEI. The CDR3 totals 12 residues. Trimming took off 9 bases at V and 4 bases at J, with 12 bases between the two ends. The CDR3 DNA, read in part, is TGTGCCAGTTCAGGGTTGAGCTATGGC. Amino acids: CASSGLSYG. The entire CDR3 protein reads CASSGLSYGYTF.

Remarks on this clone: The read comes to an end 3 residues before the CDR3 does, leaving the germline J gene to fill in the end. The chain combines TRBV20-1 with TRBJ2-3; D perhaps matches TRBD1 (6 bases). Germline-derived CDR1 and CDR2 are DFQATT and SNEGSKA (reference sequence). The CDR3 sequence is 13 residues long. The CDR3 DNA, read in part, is TGCAGTGCTTCAGGGGATAGCGATCAGCCG. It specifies CSASGDSDQP. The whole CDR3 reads CSASGDSDQPQYF.

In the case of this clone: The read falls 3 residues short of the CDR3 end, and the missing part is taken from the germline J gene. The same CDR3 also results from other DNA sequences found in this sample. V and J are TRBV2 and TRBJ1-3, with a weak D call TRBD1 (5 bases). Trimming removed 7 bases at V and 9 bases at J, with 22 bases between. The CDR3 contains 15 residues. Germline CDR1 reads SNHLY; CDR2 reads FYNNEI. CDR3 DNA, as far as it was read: TGTGCCAGCAACTTGGACGGGCCTGAGAGGGGCACC. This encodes CASNLDGPERGT. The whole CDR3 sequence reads CASNLDGPERGTIYF.

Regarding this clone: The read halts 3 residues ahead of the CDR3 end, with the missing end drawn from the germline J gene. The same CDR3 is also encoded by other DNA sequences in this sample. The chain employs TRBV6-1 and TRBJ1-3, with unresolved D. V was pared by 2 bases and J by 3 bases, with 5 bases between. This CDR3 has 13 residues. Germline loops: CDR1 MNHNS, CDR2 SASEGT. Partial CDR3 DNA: TGTGCCAGCAGTGAAACTAATGGAAACACC. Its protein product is CASSETNGNT. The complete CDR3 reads CASSETNGNTIYF.

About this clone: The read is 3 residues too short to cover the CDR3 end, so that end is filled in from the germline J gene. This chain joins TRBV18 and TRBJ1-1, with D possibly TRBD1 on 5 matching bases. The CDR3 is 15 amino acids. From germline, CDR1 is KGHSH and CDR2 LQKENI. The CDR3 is CASSPPAGGSDTAFF. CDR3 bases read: TGTGCCAGCTCACCACCAGCGGGGGGATCAGATACG.

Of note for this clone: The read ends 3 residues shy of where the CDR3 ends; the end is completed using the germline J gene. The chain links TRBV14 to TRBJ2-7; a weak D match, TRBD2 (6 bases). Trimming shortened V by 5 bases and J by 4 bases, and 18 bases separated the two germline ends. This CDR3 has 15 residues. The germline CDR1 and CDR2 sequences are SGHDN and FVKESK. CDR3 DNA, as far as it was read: TGTGCCAGCAGCGGGAGGACATTGTTAGGGTACGAG. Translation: CASSGRTLLGYE. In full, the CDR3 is CASSGRTLLGYEQYF.

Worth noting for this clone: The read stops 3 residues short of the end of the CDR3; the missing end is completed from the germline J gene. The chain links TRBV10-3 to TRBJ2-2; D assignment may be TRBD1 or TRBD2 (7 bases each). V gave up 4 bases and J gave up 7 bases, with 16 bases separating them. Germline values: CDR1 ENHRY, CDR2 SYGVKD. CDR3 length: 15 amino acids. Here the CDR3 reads CAISAASGTVGELFF. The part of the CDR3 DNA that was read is TGTGCCATCAGTGCGGCCAGCGGGACAGTCGGGGAG.

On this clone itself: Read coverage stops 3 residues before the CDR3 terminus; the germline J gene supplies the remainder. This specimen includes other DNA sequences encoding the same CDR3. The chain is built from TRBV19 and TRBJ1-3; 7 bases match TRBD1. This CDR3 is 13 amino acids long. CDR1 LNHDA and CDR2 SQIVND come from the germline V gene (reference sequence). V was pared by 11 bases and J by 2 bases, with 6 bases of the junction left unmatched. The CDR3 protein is CALSTGPGNTIYF. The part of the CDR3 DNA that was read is TGTGCCTTATCGACAGGGCCTGGAAACACC.

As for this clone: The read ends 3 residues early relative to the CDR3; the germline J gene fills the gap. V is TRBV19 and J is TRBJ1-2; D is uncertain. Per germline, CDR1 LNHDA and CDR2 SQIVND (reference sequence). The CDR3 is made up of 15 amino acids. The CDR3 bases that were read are TGTGCCAGTAGTGGCACAGAGTACATTTACAATGAC. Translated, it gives CASSGTEYIYND. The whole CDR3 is CASSGTEYIYNDYTF.

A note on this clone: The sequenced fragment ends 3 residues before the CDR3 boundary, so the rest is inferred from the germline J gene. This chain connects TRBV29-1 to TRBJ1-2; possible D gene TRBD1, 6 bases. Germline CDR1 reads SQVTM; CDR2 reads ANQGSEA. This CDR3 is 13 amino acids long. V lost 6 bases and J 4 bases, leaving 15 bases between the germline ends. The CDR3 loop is CSVHRAGGYGYTF. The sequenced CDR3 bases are TGCAGCGTCCACAGGGCGGGGGGCTATGGC.

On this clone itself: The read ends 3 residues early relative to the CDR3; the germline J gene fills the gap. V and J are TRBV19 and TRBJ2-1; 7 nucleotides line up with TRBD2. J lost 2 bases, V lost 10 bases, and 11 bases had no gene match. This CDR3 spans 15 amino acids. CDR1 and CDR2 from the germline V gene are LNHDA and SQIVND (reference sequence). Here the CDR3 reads CATKRAGRAYNEQFF. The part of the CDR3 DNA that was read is TGTGCCACCAAACGAGCGGGACGCGCCTACAATGAG.

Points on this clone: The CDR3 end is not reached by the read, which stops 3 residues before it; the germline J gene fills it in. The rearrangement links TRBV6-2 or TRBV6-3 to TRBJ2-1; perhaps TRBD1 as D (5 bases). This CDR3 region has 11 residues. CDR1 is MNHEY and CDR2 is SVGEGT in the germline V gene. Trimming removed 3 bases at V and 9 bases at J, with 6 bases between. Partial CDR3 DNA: TGTGCCAGCAGTTATAGGGGTGAG. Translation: CASSYRGE. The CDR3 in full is CASSYRGEQFF.

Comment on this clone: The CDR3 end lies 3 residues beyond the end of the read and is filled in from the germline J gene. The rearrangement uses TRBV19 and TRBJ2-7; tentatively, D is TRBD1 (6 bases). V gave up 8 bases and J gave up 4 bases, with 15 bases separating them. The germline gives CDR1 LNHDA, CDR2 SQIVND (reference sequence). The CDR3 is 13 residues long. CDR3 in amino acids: CASGAGVPYEQYF. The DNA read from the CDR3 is TGTGCCAGTGGTGCAGGGGTGCCTTACGAG.

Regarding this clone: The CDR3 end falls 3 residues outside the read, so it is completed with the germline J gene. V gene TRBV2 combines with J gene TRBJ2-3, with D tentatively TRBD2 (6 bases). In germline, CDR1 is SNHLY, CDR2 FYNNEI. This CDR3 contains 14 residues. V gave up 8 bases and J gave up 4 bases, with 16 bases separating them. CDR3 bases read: TGTGCCAGCGGGGCGGGTGCTAGCGCAGATACG. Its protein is CASGAGASADT. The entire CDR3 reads CASGAGASADTQYF.